The sequence of this T cell receptor beta chain was determined in a study of vaccination effects on CD4 cells after COVID-19. Sequencing used immunoSEQ multiplex PCR; TCRdb keeps in-frame clones, though not all of them. The table records 25,000 to 35,000 clones, under 90% of them present only once. With respect to this clone: Its antigen is as yet unknown.

Looked up from germline, CDR1 is SGHRS and CDR2 is YFSETQ. The CDR3 totals 16 residues. Unmatched junction bases numbered 11, after V lost 4 bases and J lost 3 bases. The ViraFEST assay expanded antigen-specific CD4+ T cells with viral peptide pools before sequencing. Isolating CD4+ T cells followed about 10 days of culture. Vaccination of participants consisted of two doses of either the BNT162b2 or mRNA-1273 vaccine. This specimen consisted of CD4+ T cells from PBMCs cultured with HCoV-NL63 spike peptides, obtained after COVID-19 vaccination. This receptor was taken from a human donor who received a COVID-19 vaccine. Some clones in this sample may be carry-over from other donors' samples. The gene calls are TRBV5-1 and TRBJ2-3, with 7 bases fitting TRBD2. The CDR3 DNA reads as TGCGCCAGCAGCCTGGGTCCTAGCGGACAAACAGATACGCAGTATTTT. It specifies CASSLGPSGQTDTQYF.